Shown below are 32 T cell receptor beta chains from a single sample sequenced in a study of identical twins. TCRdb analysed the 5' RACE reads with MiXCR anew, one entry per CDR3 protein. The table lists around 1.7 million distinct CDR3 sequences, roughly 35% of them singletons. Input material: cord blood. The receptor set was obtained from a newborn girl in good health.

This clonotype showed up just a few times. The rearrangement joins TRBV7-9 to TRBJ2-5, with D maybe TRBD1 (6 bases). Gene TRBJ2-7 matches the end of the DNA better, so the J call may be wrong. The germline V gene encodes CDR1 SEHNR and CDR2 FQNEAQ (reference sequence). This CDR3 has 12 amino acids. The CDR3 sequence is CASSSRDNEQYF. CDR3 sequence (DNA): TGTGCCAGCAGCTCCCGGGACAACGAGCAGTACTTC.

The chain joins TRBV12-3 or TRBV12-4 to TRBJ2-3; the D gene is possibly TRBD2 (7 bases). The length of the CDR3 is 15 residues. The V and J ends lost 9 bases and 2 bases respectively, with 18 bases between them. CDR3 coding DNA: TGTGCCAGTGGACAAGGGGGGGGAAACACAGATACGCAGTATTTT. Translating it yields CASGQGGGNTDTQYF.

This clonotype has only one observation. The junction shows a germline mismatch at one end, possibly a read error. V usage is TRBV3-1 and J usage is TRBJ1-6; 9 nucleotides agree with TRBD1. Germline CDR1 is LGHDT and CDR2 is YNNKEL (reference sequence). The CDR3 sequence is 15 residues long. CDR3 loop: CDSSLRQGVDSPLHF. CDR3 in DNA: TGTGACAGCAGCCTACGACAGGGGGTTGATTCACCCCTCCACTTT.

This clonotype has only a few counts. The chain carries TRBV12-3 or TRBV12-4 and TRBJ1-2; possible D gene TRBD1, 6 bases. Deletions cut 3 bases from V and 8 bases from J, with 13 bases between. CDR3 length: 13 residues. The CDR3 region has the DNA TGTGCCAGCAGTTTCGGGTCAGGGGACGGCTACACCTTC. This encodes CASSFGSGDGYTF.

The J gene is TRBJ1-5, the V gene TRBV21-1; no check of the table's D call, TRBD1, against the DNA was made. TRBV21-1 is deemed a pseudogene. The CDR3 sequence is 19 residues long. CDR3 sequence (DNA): TGTGCCAGCAGCCCCCGGGACGGAGTTAACCCCTGTAGCAATCAGCCCCAGCATTTT. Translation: CASSPRDGVNPCSNQPQHF.

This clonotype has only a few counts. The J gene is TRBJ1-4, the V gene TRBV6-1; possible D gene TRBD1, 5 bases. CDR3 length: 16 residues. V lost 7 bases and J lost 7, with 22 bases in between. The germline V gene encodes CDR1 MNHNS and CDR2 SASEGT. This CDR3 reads CASIGVPGASGEKLFF. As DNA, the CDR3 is TGTGCCAGCATAGGGGTGCCCGGGGCGTCAGGTGAAAAACTGTTTTTT.

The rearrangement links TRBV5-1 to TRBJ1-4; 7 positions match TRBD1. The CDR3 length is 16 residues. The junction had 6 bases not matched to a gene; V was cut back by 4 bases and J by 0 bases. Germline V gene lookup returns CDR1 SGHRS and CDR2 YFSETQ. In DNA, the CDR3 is TGCGCCAGCAGCCCGGACAGGCCGGCAACTAATGAAAAACTGTTTTTT. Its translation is CASSPDRPATNEKLFF.

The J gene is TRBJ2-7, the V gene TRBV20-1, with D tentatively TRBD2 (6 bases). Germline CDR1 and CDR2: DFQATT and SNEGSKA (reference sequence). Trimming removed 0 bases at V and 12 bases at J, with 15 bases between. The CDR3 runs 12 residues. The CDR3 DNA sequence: TGCAGTGCTAGAGAAAGGAGGGAGGCTCGGTACTTC. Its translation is CSARERREARYF.

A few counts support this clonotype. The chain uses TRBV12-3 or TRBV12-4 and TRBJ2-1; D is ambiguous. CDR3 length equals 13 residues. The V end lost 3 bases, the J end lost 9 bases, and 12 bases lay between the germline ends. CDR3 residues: CASSFESGIEQFF. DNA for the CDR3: TGTGCCAGCAGTTTCGAAAGTGGGATTGAGCAGTTCTTC.

The CDR3 nucleotides read TGTGCCAGCAGCCCTCGAGCGGGAGATTTCTACAATGAGCAGTTCTTC. This codes for CASSPRAGDFYNEQFF. The rearrangement uses TRBV11-3 and TRBJ2-1, with 8 bases matching TRBD2. Germline V gives CDR1 SGHNT, CDR2 YENEEA. The trim removed 5 bases at V and 3 bases at J, leaving 9 bases unmatched. This CDR3 region has 16 residues.

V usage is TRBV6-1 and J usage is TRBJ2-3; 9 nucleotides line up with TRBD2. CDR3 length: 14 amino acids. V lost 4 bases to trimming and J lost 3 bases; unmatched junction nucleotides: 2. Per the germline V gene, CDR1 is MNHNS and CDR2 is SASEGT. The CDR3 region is CASSASGKTDTQYF. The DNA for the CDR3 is TGTGCCAGCAGTGCTAGCGGGAAGACAGATACGCAGTATTTT.

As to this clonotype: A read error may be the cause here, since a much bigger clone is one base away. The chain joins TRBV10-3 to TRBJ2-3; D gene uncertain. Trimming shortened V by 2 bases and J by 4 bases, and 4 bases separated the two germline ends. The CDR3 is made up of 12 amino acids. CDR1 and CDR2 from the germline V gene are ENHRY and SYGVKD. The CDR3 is CAISERADTQYF. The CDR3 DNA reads TGTGCCATCAGTGAGAGGGCAGATACGCAGTATTTT.

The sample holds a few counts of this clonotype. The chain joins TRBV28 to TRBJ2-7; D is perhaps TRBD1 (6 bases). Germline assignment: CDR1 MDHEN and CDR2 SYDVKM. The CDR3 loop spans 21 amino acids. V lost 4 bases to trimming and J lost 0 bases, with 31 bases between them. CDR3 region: CASSWPRLPREQGTSSYEQYF. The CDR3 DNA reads TGTGCCAGCAGTTGGCCCCGATTGCCAAGGGAACAGGGTACTAGCTCCTACGAGCAGTACTTC.

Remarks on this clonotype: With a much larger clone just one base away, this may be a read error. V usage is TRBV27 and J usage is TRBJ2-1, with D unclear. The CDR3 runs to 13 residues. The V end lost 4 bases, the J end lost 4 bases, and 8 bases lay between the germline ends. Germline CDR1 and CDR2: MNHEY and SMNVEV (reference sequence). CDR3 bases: TGTGCCAGCAGTTCCCAACAGTACAATGAGCAGTTCTTC. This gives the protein CASSSQQYNEQFF.

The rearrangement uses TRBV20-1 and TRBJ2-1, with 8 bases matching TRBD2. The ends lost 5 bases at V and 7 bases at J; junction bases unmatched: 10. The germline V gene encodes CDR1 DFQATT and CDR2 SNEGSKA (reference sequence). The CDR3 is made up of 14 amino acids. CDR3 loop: CSAYTGTRGNEQFF. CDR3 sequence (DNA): TGCAGTGCTTATACCGGGACTAGGGGGAATGAGCAGTTCTTC.

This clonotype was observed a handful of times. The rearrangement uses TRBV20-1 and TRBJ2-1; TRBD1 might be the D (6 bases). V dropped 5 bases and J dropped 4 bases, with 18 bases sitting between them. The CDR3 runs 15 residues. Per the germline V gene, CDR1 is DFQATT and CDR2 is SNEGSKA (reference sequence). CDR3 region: CSARRVGQIYNEQFF. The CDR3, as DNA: TGCAGTGCTCGACGAGTCGGACAGATATACAATGAGCAGTTCTTC.

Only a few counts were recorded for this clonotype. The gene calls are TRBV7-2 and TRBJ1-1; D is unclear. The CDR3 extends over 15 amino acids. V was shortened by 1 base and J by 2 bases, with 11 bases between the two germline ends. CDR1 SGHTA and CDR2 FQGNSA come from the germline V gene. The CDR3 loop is CASSLEVLTNTEAFF. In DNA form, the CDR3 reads TGTGCCAGCAGCTTAGAGGTGCTGACTAACACTGAAGCTTTCTTT.

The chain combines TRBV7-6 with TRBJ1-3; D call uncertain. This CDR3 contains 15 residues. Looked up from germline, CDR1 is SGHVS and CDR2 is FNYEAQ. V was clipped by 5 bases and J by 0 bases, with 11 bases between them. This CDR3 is CASSPLASSGNTIYF. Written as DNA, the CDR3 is TGTGCCAGCAGCCCCCTGGCTAGCTCTGGAAACACCATATATTTT.

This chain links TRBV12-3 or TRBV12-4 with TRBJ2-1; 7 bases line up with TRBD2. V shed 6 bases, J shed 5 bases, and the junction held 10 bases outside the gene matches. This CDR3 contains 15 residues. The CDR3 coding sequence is TGTGCCAGCAGCCGGGAGGTAGTACCCGACAATGAGCAGTTCTTC. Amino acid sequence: CASSREVVPDNEQFF.

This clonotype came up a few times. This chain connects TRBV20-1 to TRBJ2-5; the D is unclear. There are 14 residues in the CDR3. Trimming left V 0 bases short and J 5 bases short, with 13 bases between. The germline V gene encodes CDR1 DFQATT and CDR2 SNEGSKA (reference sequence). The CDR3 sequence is CSARDRGSRETQYF. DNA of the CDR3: TGCAGTGCTAGAGATCGTGGTAGTCGGGAGACCCAGTACTTC.

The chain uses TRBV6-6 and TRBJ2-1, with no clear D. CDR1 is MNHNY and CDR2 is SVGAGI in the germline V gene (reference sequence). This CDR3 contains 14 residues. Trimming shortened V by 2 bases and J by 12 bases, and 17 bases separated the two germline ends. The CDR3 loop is CASSYPWDFQAQFF. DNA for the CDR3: TGTGCCAGCAGTTACCCCTGGGATTTCCAGGCGCAGTTCTTC.

The DNA for the CDR3 is TGTGCCAGCAGCCCCTCCGGGACCTTAAAAAACATTCAGTACTTC. This codes for CASSPSGTLKNIQYF. The rearrangement joins TRBV7-2 to TRBJ2-4, with D perhaps being TRBD1 or TRBD2 (5 bases each). CDR3 length equals 15 residues. Germline values: CDR1 SGHTA, CDR2 FQGNSA. The V end was cut by 5 bases, the J end by 4 bases, with 15 bases between.

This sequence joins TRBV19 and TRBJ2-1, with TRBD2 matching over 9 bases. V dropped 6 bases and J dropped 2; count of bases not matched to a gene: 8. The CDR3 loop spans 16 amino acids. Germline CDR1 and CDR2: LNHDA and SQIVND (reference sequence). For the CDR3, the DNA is TGTGCCAGTAGCCGAATAGCGGGAGCCACCTACAATGAGCAGTTCTTC. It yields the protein CASSRIAGATYNEQFF.

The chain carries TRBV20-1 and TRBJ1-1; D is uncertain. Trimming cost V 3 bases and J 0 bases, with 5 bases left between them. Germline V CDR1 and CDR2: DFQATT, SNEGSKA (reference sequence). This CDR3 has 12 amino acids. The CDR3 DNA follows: TGCAGTGCTAGGTGGATGAACACTGAAGCTTTCTTT. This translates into CSARWMNTEAFF.

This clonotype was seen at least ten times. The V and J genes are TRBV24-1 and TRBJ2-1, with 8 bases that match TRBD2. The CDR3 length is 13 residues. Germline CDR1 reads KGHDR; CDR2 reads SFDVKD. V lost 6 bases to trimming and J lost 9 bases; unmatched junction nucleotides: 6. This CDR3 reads CATSLIAGGEQFF. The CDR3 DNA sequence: TGTGCCACCAGTTTAATCGCGGGGGGTGAGCAGTTCTTC.

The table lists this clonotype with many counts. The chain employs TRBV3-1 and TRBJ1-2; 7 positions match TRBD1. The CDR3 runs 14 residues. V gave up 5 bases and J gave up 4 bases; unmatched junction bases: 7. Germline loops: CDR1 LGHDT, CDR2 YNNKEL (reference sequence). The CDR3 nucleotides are TGTGCCAGCAGCGGAGGACAGGCCCTCTATGGCTACACCTTC. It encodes CASSGGQALYGYTF.

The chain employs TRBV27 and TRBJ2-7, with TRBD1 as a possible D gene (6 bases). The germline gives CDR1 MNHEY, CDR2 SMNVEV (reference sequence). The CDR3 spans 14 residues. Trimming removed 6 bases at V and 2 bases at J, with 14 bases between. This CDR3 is CASSERDTPYEQYF. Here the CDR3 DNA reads TGTGCCAGCAGCGAACGGGACACACCCTACGAGCAGTACTTC.

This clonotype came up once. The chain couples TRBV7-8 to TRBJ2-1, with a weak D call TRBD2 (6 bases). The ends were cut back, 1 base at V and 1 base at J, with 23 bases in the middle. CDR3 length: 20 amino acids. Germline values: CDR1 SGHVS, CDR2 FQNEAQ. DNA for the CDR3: TGTGCCAGCAGCTTAGGTTCGGTCGTACTAGCCCGGTTATCCTACAATGAGCAGTTCTTC. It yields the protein CASSLGSVVLARLSYNEQFF. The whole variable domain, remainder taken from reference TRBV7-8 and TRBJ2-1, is GAGVSQSPRYKVAKRGQDVALRCDPISGHVSLFWYQQALGQGPEFLTYFQNEAQLDKSGLPSDRFFAERPEGSVSTLKIQRTQQEDSAVYLCASSLGSVVLARLSYNEQFFGPGTRLTVL.

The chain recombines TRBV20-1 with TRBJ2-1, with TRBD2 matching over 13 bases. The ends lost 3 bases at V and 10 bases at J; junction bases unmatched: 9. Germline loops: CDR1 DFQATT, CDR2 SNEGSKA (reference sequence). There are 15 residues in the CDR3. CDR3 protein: CSASRGLAGSFEQFF. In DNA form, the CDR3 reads TGCAGTGCTAGTAGGGGACTAGCGGGGTCGTTCGAGCAGTTCTTC.

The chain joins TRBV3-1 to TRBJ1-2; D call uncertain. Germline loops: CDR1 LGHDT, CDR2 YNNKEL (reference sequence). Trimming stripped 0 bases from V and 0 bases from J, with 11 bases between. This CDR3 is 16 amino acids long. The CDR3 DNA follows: TGTGCCAGCAGCCAAGAGGGGTACCTGGCTAACTATGGCTACACCTTC. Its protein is CASSQEGYLANYGYTF. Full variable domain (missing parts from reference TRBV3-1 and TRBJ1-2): DTAVSQTPKYLVTQMGNDKSIKCEQNLGHDTMYWYKQDSKKFLKIMFSYNNKELIINETVPNRFSPKSPDKAHLNLHINSLELGDSAVYFCASSQEGYLANYGYTFGSGTRLTVV.

The CDR3 sequence is CASSYKGGQPQHF. The DNA for the CDR3 is TGTGCCAGCAGCTATAAGGGCGGGCAGCCCCAGCATTTT. The chain uses TRBV7-2 and TRBJ1-5, with D unresolved. Germline CDR1 is SGHTA and CDR2 is FQGNSA. Trimming cost V 4 bases and J 7 bases, with 11 bases left between them. The CDR3 consists of 13 residues.

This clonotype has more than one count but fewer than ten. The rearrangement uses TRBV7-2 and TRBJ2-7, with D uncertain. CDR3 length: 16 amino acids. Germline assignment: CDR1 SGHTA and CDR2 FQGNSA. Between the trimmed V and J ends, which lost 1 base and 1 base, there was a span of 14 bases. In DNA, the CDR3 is TGTGCCAGCAGCTTAGGCCCAGCCCTCGATTCCTACGAGCAGTACTTC. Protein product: CASSLGPALDSYEQYF. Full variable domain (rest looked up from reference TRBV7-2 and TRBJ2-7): GAGVSQSPSNKVTEKGKDVELRCDPISGHTALYWYRQSLGQGLEFLIYFQGNSAPDKSGLPSDRFSAERTGGSVSTLTIQRTQQEDSAVYLCASSLGPALDSYEQYFGPGTRLTVT.